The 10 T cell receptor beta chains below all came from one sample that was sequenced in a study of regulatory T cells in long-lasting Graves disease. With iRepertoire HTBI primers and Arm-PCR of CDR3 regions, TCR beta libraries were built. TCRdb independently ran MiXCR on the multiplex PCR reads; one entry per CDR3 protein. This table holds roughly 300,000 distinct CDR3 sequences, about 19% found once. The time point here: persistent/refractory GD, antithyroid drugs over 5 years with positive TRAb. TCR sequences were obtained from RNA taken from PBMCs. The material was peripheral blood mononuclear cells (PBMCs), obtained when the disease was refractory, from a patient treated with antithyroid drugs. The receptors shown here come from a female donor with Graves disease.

The CDR3 nucleotides read TGCGCCAGCAGTGAGAAAGGGGCCGGCTACACCTTC. This codes for CASSEKGAGYTF. The chain combines TRBV10-1 with TRBJ1-2; weak D call: TRBD1 (5 bases). Trimming removed 2 bases from V and 8 bases from J, with 9 bases in between. The CDR3 loop spans 12 amino acids. From germline, CDR1 is WNHNN and CDR2 SYGVQD (reference sequence).

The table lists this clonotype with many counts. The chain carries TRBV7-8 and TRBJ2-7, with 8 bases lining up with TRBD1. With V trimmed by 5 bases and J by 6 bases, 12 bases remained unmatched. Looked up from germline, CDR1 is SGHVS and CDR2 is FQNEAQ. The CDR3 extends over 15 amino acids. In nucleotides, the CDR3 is TGTGCCAGCAGCACCCGCGGACAGGGCCTGGGCGAGCAGTACTTC. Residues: CASSTRGQGLGEQYF.

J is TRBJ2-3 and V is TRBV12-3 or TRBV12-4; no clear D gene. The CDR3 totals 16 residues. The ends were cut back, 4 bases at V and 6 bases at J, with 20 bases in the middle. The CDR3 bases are TGTGCCAGCAGTTCCCTCAGGTTAGGGCGCAAGGATACGCAGTATTTT. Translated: CASSSLRLGRKDTQYF.

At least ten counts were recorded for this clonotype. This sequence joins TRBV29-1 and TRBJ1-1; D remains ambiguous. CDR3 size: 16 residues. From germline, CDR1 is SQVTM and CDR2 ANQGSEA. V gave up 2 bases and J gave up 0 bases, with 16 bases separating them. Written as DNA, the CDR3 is TGCAGCGTTGAAAATGGAGCCATAGGGATGAACACTGAAGCTTTCTTT. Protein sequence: CSVENGAIGMNTEAFF.

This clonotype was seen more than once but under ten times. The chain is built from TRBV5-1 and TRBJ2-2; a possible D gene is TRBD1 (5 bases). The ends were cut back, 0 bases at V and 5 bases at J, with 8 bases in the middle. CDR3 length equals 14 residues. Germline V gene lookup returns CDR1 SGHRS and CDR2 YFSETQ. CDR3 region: CASSLGPGTGELFF. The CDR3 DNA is TGCGCCAGCAGCTTGGGGCCAGGGACCGGGGAGCTGTTTTTT.

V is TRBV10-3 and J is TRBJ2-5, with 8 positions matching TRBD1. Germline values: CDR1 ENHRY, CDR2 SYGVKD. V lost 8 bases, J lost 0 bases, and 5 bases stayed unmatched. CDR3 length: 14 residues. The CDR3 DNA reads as TGTGCCATCGGGAAGGACAGGGACCAAGAGACCCAGTACTTC. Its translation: CAIGKDRDQETQYF.

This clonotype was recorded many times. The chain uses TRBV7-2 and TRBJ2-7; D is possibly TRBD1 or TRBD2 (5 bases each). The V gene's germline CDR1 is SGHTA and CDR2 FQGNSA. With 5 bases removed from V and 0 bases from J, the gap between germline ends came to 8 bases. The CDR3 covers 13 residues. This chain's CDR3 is CASSNGTSYEQYF. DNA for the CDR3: TGTGCCAGCAGCAACGGGACCTCCTACGAGCAGTACTTC.

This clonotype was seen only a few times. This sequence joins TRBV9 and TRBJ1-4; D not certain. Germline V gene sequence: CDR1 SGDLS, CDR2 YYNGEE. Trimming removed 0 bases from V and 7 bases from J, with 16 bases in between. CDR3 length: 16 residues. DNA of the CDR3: TGTGCCAGCAGCGTAGGACGGAAGGAAGACTTTGAAAAACTGTTTTTT. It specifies CASSVGRKEDFEKLFF.

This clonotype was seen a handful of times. The CDR3 DNA follows: TGTGCCAGCAGCCGGGGACCCAGCGGCTACACCTTC. The encoded protein is CASSRGPSGYTF. The chain links TRBV7-2 to TRBJ1-2, with D possibly being TRBD1 (5 bases). CDR3 length: 12 residues. The germline CDR1 and CDR2 sequences are SGHTA and FQGNSA. Trimming cost V 5 bases and J 8 bases, with 12 bases left between them.

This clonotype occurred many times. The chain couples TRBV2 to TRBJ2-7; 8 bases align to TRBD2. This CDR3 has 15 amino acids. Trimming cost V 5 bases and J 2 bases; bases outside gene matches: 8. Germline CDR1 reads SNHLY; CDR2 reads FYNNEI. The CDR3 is CASSPELAATYEQYF. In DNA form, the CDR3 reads TGTGCCAGCAGTCCCGAACTAGCGGCCACCTACGAGCAGTACTTC.